Below are 19 T cell receptor beta chains sequenced from a single sample in a study of T cell responses to AZD1222 COVID-19 vaccine. The table came from immunoSEQ multiplex PCR; TCRdb's copy has only in-frame clones and leaves some out. This table has tens of thousands of clones, approximately 80% appearing once. The sequencing used peripheral blood, collected 28 days after the second AZD1222 dose. Every receptor here comes from an adult who received the AZD1222 COVID-19 vaccine.

V gene TRBV5-1 combines with J gene TRBJ1-5; D ambiguous. Deletions cut 0 bases from V and 6 bases from J, with 7 bases between. Germline CDR1 reads SGHRS; CDR2 reads YFSETQ. This CDR3 comprises 13 residues. The CDR3 bases are TGCGCCAGCAGCTTGGGTGTCGGTCAGCCCCAGCATTTT. This gives the protein CASSLGVGQPQHF.

This clone is a singleton in its sample. V and J are TRBV5-1 and TRBJ2-2, with TRBD2 identical over 7 bases. CDR3 length: 16 residues. Unmatched junction bases numbered 2, after V lost 0 bases and J lost 0 bases. CDR1 and CDR2 (germline): SGHRS, YFSETQ. CDR3: CASSLGAGTNTGELFF. CDR3 bases: TGCGCCAGCAGCTTGGGAGCGGGGACGAACACCGGGGAGCTGTTTTTT.

This clone has a handful of counts. V is TRBV19 and J is TRBJ1-3; possibly TRBD1 for D (6 bases). The germline V gene encodes CDR1 LNHDA and CDR2 SQIVND (reference sequence). The CDR3 runs 17 residues. V lost 6 bases to trimming and J lost 1 base, with 19 bases between them. The CDR3 region is CASSAGALTLSGNTIYF. The CDR3 DNA sequence: TGTGCCAGTAGCGCAGGGGCACTAACCCTTTCTGGAAACACCATATATTTT.

The J gene is TRBJ1-4, the V gene TRBV20-1; D may be TRBD1 (5 bases). The CDR3 is made up of 18 amino acids. With 3 bases removed from V and 0 bases from J, the gap between germline ends came to 20 bases. Germline V gene lookup returns CDR1 DFQATT and CDR2 SNEGSKA (reference sequence). CDR3 in DNA: TGCAGTGCTAGTAGGCCTCCGCTCTCGGGGGCAACTAATGAAAAACTGTTTTTT. Amino acid sequence: CSASRPPLSGATNEKLFF.

A word on this clone: The same CDR3 can be traced to other DNA sequences in this sample. This chain joins TRBV5-1 and TRBJ1-1; no clear D gene. The CDR3 covers 13 residues. The germline gives CDR1 SGHRS, CDR2 YFSETQ. Trimming cost V 2 bases and J 1 base, with 6 bases left between them. The CDR3 sequence is CASSLTGNTEAFF. The CDR3 nucleotides are TGCGCCAGCAGCTTAACGGGGAACACTGAAGCTTTCTTT.

This chain connects TRBV3-1 (or the pseudogene TRBV3-2) to TRBJ1-3; D gene ambiguous. From germline, CDR1 is LGHDT and CDR2 YNNKEL (reference sequence). Trimming pared 3 bases from V and 0 bases from J, leaving 12 bases between. This CDR3 comprises 16 residues. DNA of the CDR3: TGTGCCAGCAGCCAGTACAGCCGGGTCTCTGGAAACACCATATATTTT. Amino acid sequence: CASSQYSRVSGNTIYF.

This clone was seen a handful of times. The J gene is TRBJ1-5, the V gene TRBV6-1; a possible D gene is TRBD1 (6 bases). This CDR3 comprises 16 residues. V gave up 4 bases and J gave up 4 bases, with 17 bases separating them. Germline V gene sequence: CDR1 MNHNS, CDR2 SASEGT. CDR3 region: CASSGPTGRGNQPQHF. As DNA, the CDR3 is TGTGCCAGCAGTGGCCCTACAGGGAGAGGAAATCAGCCCCAGCATTTT.

J is TRBJ1-2 and V is TRBV19; 10 bases match TRBD1. Trimming took 4 bases from V and 6 from J; bases not matched to a gene: 5. The CDR3 totals 14 residues. Germline lookup yields CDR1 LNHDA and CDR2 SQIVND (reference sequence). Written as DNA, the CDR3 is TGTGCCAGTAGTACCCGGGACAGGGGTGATGGCTACACCTTC. It translates to CASSTRDRGDGYTF.

V is TRBV10-3 and J is TRBJ2-3, with 8 bases matching TRBD2. The germline gives CDR1 ENHRY, CDR2 SYGVKD. Trimming took 9 bases from V and 2 from J; bases not matched to a gene: 4. This CDR3 is 13 amino acids long. The CDR3 region is CAIRGGPTDTQYF. CDR3 nucleotide sequence: TGTGCCATACGGGGGGGCCCCACAGATACGCAGTATTTT.

The CDR3 DNA reads as TGCGCCAGCAGCTTGAGCGGGGGAGACACCATATATTTT. It encodes CASSLSGGDTIYF. The rearrangement uses TRBV5-1 and TRBJ1-3, with a weak D call TRBD1 (5 bases). Germline lookup yields CDR1 SGHRS and CDR2 YFSETQ. The CDR3 consists of 13 residues. Trimming shortened V by 1 base and J by 8 bases, and 10 bases separated the two germline ends.

The V call is TRBV6-6, the J call TRBJ2-7; TRBD2 aligns across 12 bases. The CDR3 spans 16 residues. J lost 6 bases, V lost 0 bases, and 6 bases had no gene match. Looked up from germline, CDR1 is MNHNY and CDR2 is SVGAGI (reference sequence). The CDR3, as DNA: TGTGCCAGCAGTTACTCGACTAGCGGGGGCCCGCGCGAGCAGTACTTC. This encodes CASSYSTSGGPREQYF.

This rearrangement joins TRBV7-3 to TRBJ2-1; D is ambiguous. CDR3 length equals 14 residues. Germline CDR1 and CDR2: SGHTA and FQGTGA. V shed 5 bases and J shed 12 bases, with 20 bases lying between them. The CDR3 DNA follows: TGTGCCAGCAGCAGCGATTCCGCCACCGGGCTGCAGTTCTTC. Its protein is CASSSDSATGLQFF.

This clone was seen a few times. The rearrangement uses TRBV12-3 or TRBV12-4 and TRBJ1-4; D might be TRBD1 (5 bases). The CDR3 totals 12 residues. The CDR3 loop reads CVEGRSNEKLFF. In DNA form, the CDR3 reads TGTGTCGAGGGGCGGTCAAACGAAAAACTGTTTTTT.

In its sample, this clone was seen a few times. The V call is TRBV28, the J call TRBJ1-2; possibly TRBD1 for D (6 bases). This CDR3 has 13 amino acids. V was pared by 6 bases and J by 5 bases, with 13 bases between. The germline gives CDR1 MDHEN, CDR2 SYDVKM. The CDR3 DNA is TGTGCCAGCAGAGGGGGGGCGAAGTATGGCTACACCTTC. The encoded protein is CASRGGAKYGYTF.

This clone was seen more than once but under ten times. V usage is TRBV9 and J usage is TRBJ2-1, with D perhaps given as TRBD1 or TRBD2 (6 bases each). V was shortened by 0 bases and J by 4 bases, with 11 bases between the two germline ends. Germline values: CDR1 SGDLS, CDR2 YYNGEE. This CDR3 comprises 15 residues. DNA of the CDR3: TGTGCCAGCAGCGTAGGGGGGGCCCTTTACAATGAGCAGTTCTTC. It is translated as CASSVGGALYNEQFF.

This clone has only one observation. The chain carries TRBV7-2 and TRBJ2-1, with 7 bases matching TRBD2. The CDR3 loop spans 14 amino acids. V gave up 5 bases and J gave up 6 bases; unmatched junction bases: 7. Germline V CDR1 and CDR2: SGHTA, FQGNSA. The CDR3 region has the DNA TGTGCCAGCAGCGGGGGACTACTGAGCAATGAGCAGTTCTTC. Encoded protein: CASSGGLLSNEQFF.

This clone was seen a handful of times. J is TRBJ1-1 and V is TRBV15; D unclear. V was shortened by 0 bases and J by 9 bases, with 14 bases between the two germline ends. Germline assignment: CDR1 LNHNV and CDR2 YYDKDF (reference sequence). The CDR3 runs 14 residues. Here the CDR3 reads CATSREPLYIQAFF. The CDR3 DNA reads TGTGCCACCAGCAGAGAACCGTTGTATATTCAAGCTTTCTTT.

The J gene is TRBJ1-6, the V gene TRBV4-2, with a possible D match to TRBD1 (5 bases). Per germline, CDR1 LGHNA and CDR2 YNFKEQ. V dropped 3 bases and J dropped 10 bases, with 28 bases sitting between them. The CDR3 runs to 19 residues. CDR3 DNA sequence: TGTGCCAGCAGCCACTTGAACCCGGGACCCCAGGCACCGAAATCACCCCTCCACTTT. This codes for CASSHLNPGPQAPKSPLHF.

The table lists this clone with a count of one. The CDR3 region is CASSLGGEPNEKLFF. The CDR3 DNA reads TGTGCCAGCAGCCTGGGGGGAGAGCCTAATGAAAAACTGTTTTTT. The J gene is TRBJ1-4, the V gene TRBV4-2; D is perhaps TRBD1 (5 bases). The CDR3 totals 15 residues. V was pared by 4 bases and J by 3 bases, with 12 bases between. CDR1 is LGHNA and CDR2 is YNFKEQ in the germline V gene.